This entry features one TCR beta chain sequence. The CDR3 length is 17 residues. V was shortened by 5 bases and J by 4 bases, with 24 bases between the two germline ends. In germline, CDR1 is SGHTA, CDR2 FQGNSA. TCRdb keeps only in-frame clones here, not all; method: immunoSEQ multiplex PCR. The data hold some 85,000 clones, with 75% to 95% observed a single time. The data were obtained in a study of OX40 agonist ivuxolimab in advanced cancers. The sample here was CD4+ or CD8+ T cells sorted from blood, taken in a trial of the OX40 agonist ivuxolimab. The sequence derives from an adult with an advanced solid tumor such as melanoma, head and neck, liver or kidney cancer. V gene TRBV7-2 combines with J gene TRBJ2-7, with a possible D match to TRBD1 (5 bases). CDR3 sequence (DNA): TGTGCCAGCAGCCGGACAAGCTTAGGCGAAAGGGTATACGAGCAGTACTTC. Amino acids: CASSRTSLGERVYEQYF.